The clone carrying this T cell receptor beta chain was counted once. As yet, its antigen is unknown. The V and J ends lost 5 bases and 5 bases, in that order; junction bases with no gene match: 6. The germline V gene has CDR1 SGHVS and CDR2 FQNEAQ. This CDR3 is 15 amino acids long. PCR used 60 Vbeta primers and 13 Jbeta primers. Here immunoSEQ multiplex PCR was the method, and the copy in TCRdb shows in-frame clones only, minus some. The sample consists of about 120,000 clones, around three quarters of them appearing once. These data are taken from a study of cytomegalovirus exposure and HLA in healthy donors. Broader study findings: As a later analysis revealed, most CMV-associated TCR beta chains appeared HLA-restricted. The HLA-A and HLA-B alleles of most subjects were reportedly predicted accurately from TCR beta sequences.

This TCR was sampled from a man between 18 and 29 years old in good health and CMV-seropositive. This chain links TRBV7-8 with TRBJ2-1; TRBD2 agrees at 10 bases. The sequenced material came from PBMCs. Here the CDR3 reads CASSPLAGSNNEQFF. CDR3 in DNA: TGTGCCAGCAGCCCACTAGCGGGGAGCAACAATGAGCAGTTCTTC. Filled out from reference TRBV7-8 and TRBJ2-1, the complete variable domain reads GAGVSQSPRYKVAKRGQDVALRCDPISGHVSLFWYQQALGQGPEFLTYFQNEAQLDKSGLPSDRFFAERPEGSVSTLKIQRTQQEDSAVYLCASSPLAGSNNEQFFGPGTRLTVL.